Following are 22 T cell receptor beta chains from one sample sequenced in a study of blood T cell repertoires in COVID-19. Assay: immunoSEQ multiplex PCR; the TCRdb copy retains only in-frame clones and omits some. This sample has about 190,000 clones, with 82% found just once. Sequencing was carried out using peripheral blood. The source is a woman of 80 years or more with active or convalescent COVID-19.

Only one count was recorded for this clone. The V and J genes are TRBV19 and TRBJ1-3; 7 nucleotides agree with TRBD1. The V gene end was trimmed by 5 bases and the J gene end by 0 bases; junction bases not matched to a gene: 7. Germline V gene lookup returns CDR1 LNHDA and CDR2 SQIVND (reference sequence). The CDR3 has 16 residues. This CDR3 is CASSLGQFLSGNTIYF. CDR3 nucleotides: TGTGCCAGTAGTCTGGGACAGTTCCTCTCTGGAAACACCATATATTTT.

The chain employs TRBV28 and TRBJ2-7; possible D gene TRBD1, 6 bases. The V gene's germline CDR1 is MDHEN and CDR2 SYDVKM. Trimming shortened V by 1 base and J by 2 bases, and 9 bases separated the two germline ends. There are 14 residues in the CDR3. CDR3 sequence (DNA): TGTGCCAGCAGTTTATACAGGGAACCCTACGAGCAGTACTTC. Encoded protein: CASSLYREPYEQYF.

This clone was recorded once. V is TRBV7-2 and J is TRBJ2-1, with TRBD2 matching over 7 bases. Germline V gene lookup returns CDR1 SGHTA and CDR2 FQGNSA. This CDR3 region has 18 residues. J was trimmed by 1 base and V by 1 base; bases with no gene match: 10. The DNA for the CDR3 is TGTGCCAGCAGCTTAGGGTTCACGGGAGGTCTATCCTACAATGAGCAGTTCTTC. It codes for CASSLGFTGGLSYNEQFF. The whole variable domain, remainder taken from reference TRBV7-2 and TRBJ2-1, is GAGVSQSPSNKVTEKGKDVELRCDPISGHTALYWYRQSLGQGLEFLIYFQGNSAPDKSGLPSDRFSAERTGGSVSTLTIQRTQQEDSAVYLCASSLGFTGGLSYNEQFFGPGTRLTVL.

CDR3: CASSHQQGNRYGYTF. The CDR3 nucleotides are TGCGCCAGCAGCCATCAACAGGGAAACCGCTATGGCTACACCTTC. The V call is TRBV4-1, the J call TRBJ1-2, with a possible D match to TRBD1 (6 bases). Trimming left V 3 bases short and J 4 bases short, with 15 bases between. From germline, CDR1 is MGHRA and CDR2 YSYEKL. The length of the CDR3 is 15 residues.

This clone was recorded a few times. The chain uses TRBV5-6 and TRBJ2-1, with TRBD1 as a possible D gene (6 bases). The CDR3 sequence is 14 residues long. The germline V gene has CDR1 SGHDT and CDR2 YYEEEE. With 2 bases removed from V and 7 bases from J, the gap between germline ends came to 13 bases. CDR3 coding DNA: TGTGCCAGCAGCTTTACACCGGACAGAAATGAGCAGTTCTTC. As protein: CASSFTPDRNEQFF.

The chain joins TRBV5-1 to TRBJ2-5; the match to TRBD1 covers 11 bases. The CDR3 extends over 15 amino acids. Unmatched junction bases numbered 7, after V lost 4 bases and J lost 5 bases. The germline gives CDR1 SGHRS, CDR2 YFSETQ. CDR3 bases: TGCGCCAGCAGCCCGGACAGGGGGCAACGGGAGACCCAGTACTTC. This gives the protein CASSPDRGQRETQYF.

The genes are TRBV12-3 or TRBV12-4 and TRBJ1-2; D ambiguous. V lost 6 bases, J lost 8 bases, and 16 bases lay in between. This CDR3 comprises 13 residues. The CDR3 is CASRLTAREGYTF. The CDR3 DNA follows: TGTGCCAGCAGGTTAACCGCTCGGGAAGGCTACACCTTC.

The chain is built from TRBV6-6 and TRBJ1-1, with TRBD1 as a possible D gene (5 bases). CDR1 is MNHNY and CDR2 is SVGAGI in the germline V gene (reference sequence). Trimming took 7 bases from V and 5 from J, leaving 14 bases between them. The CDR3 has 13 amino acids. CDR3 in DNA: TGTGCCAGCATCCCAGGTGGGGGGACTGAAGCTTTCTTT. This codes for CASIPGGGTEAFF.

The chain recombines TRBV9 with TRBJ2-3; D is possibly TRBD2 (6 bases). V lost 0 bases and J lost 10, with 15 bases in between. Germline V gene sequence: CDR1 SGDLS, CDR2 YYNGEE. The CDR3 loop spans 14 amino acids. CDR3 sequence: CASSVVGGEGAQYF. The DNA for the CDR3 is TGTGCCAGCAGCGTAGTTGGAGGGGAAGGGGCGCAGTATTTT.

The rearrangement joins TRBV9 to TRBJ2-3, with D possibly being TRBD2 (5 bases). V gave up 4 bases and J gave up 5 bases, with 8 bases separating them. The CDR3 runs to 12 residues. The V gene's germline CDR1 is SGDLS and CDR2 YYNGEE. The CDR3 region is CASSQSGDTQYF. The CDR3 DNA is TGTGCCAGCAGCCAAAGCGGAGATACGCAGTATTTT.

This chain joins TRBV9 and TRBJ2-1; D is possibly TRBD2 (5 bases). This CDR3 spans 17 amino acids. Germline V CDR1 and CDR2: SGDLS, YYNGEE. The ends were cut back, 6 bases at V and 7 bases at J, with 26 bases in the middle. The CDR3 here is CASNTNPREALGNEQFF. The DNA for the CDR3 is TGTGCCAGCAACACAAACCCACGGGAAGCCCTTGGGAATGAGCAGTTCTTC.

This clone was counted once. The CDR3 sequence: CASSHTGRTYNEQFF. As DNA, the CDR3 is TGTGCCAGCAGCCACACAGGTCGAACCTACAATGAGCAGTTCTTC. This chain uses TRBV14 with TRBJ2-1, with D perhaps TRBD1 (5 bases). Germline V gene sequence: CDR1 SGHDN, CDR2 FVKESK. This CDR3 is built from 15 residues. Trimming took 3 bases from V and 2 from J, leaving 11 bases between them.

The chain recombines TRBV28 with TRBJ1-2; tentatively, D is TRBD1 (5 bases). The CDR3 is 11 residues long. CDR1 is MDHEN and CDR2 is SYDVKM in the germline V gene. V was cut by 7 bases and J by 7 bases, with 10 bases left in between. The CDR3: CASNGGFGYTF. In DNA, the CDR3 is TGTGCCAGCAACGGGGGATTTGGCTACACCTTC.

V gene TRBV10-3 combines with J gene TRBJ1-2; D is unresolved. CDR3 length equals 11 residues. Germline-derived CDR1 and CDR2 are ENHRY and SYGVKD. Between the trimmed V and J ends, which lost 3 bases and 6 bases, there was a span of 5 bases. The CDR3 sequence: CAISDTDGYTF. CDR3 sequence (DNA): TGTGCCATCAGTGACACTGATGGCTACACCTTC.

The rearrangement links TRBV19 to TRBJ1-3; D is ambiguous. CDR1 and CDR2 (germline): LNHDA, SQIVND (reference sequence). This CDR3 spans 17 amino acids. V was shortened by 7 bases and J by 0 bases, with 19 bases between the two germline ends. CDR3 protein: CASTSEGRGASGNTIYF. The CDR3 region has the DNA TGTGCCAGTACCTCCGAAGGTCGGGGAGCCTCTGGAAACACCATATATTTT.

This clone was seen just once. The chain links TRBV27 to TRBJ2-7, with 9 bases lining up with TRBD1. This CDR3 comprises 14 residues. The germline CDR1 and CDR2 sequences are MNHEY and SMNVEV (reference sequence). With V trimmed by 6 bases and J by 3 bases, 6 bases remained unmatched. CDR3 region: CASRRQTGGYEQYF. DNA of the CDR3: TGTGCCAGCAGGCGCCAGACAGGGGGCTACGAGCAGTACTTC.

The gene calls are TRBV19 and TRBJ2-1; maybe TRBD1 (5 bases). CDR1 LNHDA and CDR2 SQIVND come from the germline V gene (reference sequence). CDR3 length: 9 amino acids. The V and J ends lost 10 bases and 10 bases respectively, with 8 bases between them. In nucleotides, the CDR3 is TGTGCCACCCGACAGGAGCAGTTCTTC. Its translation is CATRQEQFF.

This chain links TRBV5-1 with TRBJ1-2; D is unresolved. CDR3 length: 15 amino acids. Trimming took off 4 bases at V and 5 bases at J, with 18 bases between the two ends. Germline loops: CDR1 SGHRS, CDR2 YFSETQ. The CDR3 DNA is TGCGCCAGCAGCGATCAGTCCGGAGCCCGTTATGGCTACACCTTC. Amino acid sequence: CASSDQSGARYGYTF. The full variable domain, rest sourced from reference TRBV5-1 and TRBJ1-2, is KAGVTQTPRYLIKTRGQQVTLSCSPISGHRSVSWYQQTPGQGLQFLFEYFSETQRNKGNFPGRFSGRQFSNSRSEMNVSTLELGDSALYLCASSDQSGARYGYTFGSGTRLTVV.

The chain recombines TRBV12-3 or TRBV12-4 with TRBJ2-5; 7 bases are shared with TRBD2. Trimming took 6 bases from V and 5 from J; bases not matched to a gene: 3. The CDR3 consists of 12 residues. The CDR3 sequence is CASRKRGETQYF. The CDR3 DNA follows: TGTGCCAGCAGGAAGCGGGGCGAGACCCAGTACTTC.

The rearrangement joins TRBV21-1 to TRBJ1-1. TRBV21-1 constitutes a pseudogene. This CDR3 region has 12 residues. The CDR3 DNA reads as TGTGCCAGCAGCCGTCCCCCTAAGGAAGCTTTCTTT. Encoded protein: CASSRPPKEAFF.

V and J are TRBV5-4 and TRBJ2-7; no clear D. Trimming pared 0 bases from V and 3 bases from J, leaving 7 bases between. CDR3 size: 13 residues. Germline V gives CDR1 SGHNT, CDR2 YYREEE (reference sequence). The CDR3 loop is CASSLDTFYEQYF. Written as DNA, the CDR3 is TGTGCCAGCAGCTTGGACACCTTCTACGAGCAGTACTTC. Full variable domain (rest looked up from reference TRBV5-4 and TRBJ2-7): ETGVTQSPTHLIKTRGQQVTLRCSSQSGHNTVSWYQQALGQGPQFIFQYYREEENGRGNFPPRFSGLQFPNYSSELNVNALELDDSALYLCASSLDTFYEQYFGPGTRLTVT.

The chain has TRBV5-6 and TRBJ1-2; D perhaps matches TRBD1 (6 bases). The germline V and J ends were trimmed by 4 bases and 4 bases, with 14 bases remaining between them. The CDR3 is 14 residues long. Germline V CDR1 and CDR2: SGHDT, YYEEEE. This chain's CDR3 is CASSPNQGTYGYTF. Here the CDR3 DNA reads TGTGCCAGCAGCCCCAACCAGGGGACCTATGGCTACACCTTC.